Only one count was recorded for the clone carrying this TCR beta chain. The data belong to a study of blood T cell repertoires in COVID-19. Study context: There were acute and convalescent COVID-19 samples, and they came from the United States, Italy and Spain. T cells, B-cell-depleted T cells, or PBMCs supplied cDNA or gDNA.

In the study's own analysis: Amplified reference gene primers provided the basis for estimating nucleated cell counts. Method: immunoSEQ multiplex PCR; TCRdb's copy keeps in-frame clones and lacks some. Clonal size and the V and J genes are those of that table, whereas D and trimming came from the DNA. The table shows almost 300,000 clones, with around nine tenths occurring only once. This CDR3 region has 15 residues. The germline V gene encodes CDR1 LGHNA and CDR2 YSLEER. Deletions cut 0 bases from V and 3 bases from J, with 12 bases between. The TCR originated in a man between 65 and 79 years old with acute or convalescent COVID-19. The sample comprised peripheral blood. This chain uses TRBV4-3 with TRBJ2-7; D perhaps matches TRBD1 (5 bases). DNA for the CDR3: TGCGCCAGCAGCCAAGAGGCGGACACCTTCTACGAGCAGTACTTC. Translation gives CASSQEADTFYEQYF.